This T cell receptor beta chain was sequenced in a study of T cells expressing NK-cell markers. Comment on this clonotype: Its antigen is unidentified.

Study findings and constraints: NKG2C+ dominant clonotypes from a handful of donors made up roughly 1.0-8% of CD8+ T cells. Also leading the CD3+CD56-NKG2C+ fraction in a handful of donors were these clonotypes.

A 5'RACE template switching approach incorporating UMIs was used to make TCR beta cDNA. TCRdb reprocessed the 5' RACE reads and reports one entry per CDR3 protein, with no DNA. The ten most abundant clones cover roughly 3.5% of a sample with 550,000 to 600,000 distinct CDR3 sequences. Germline V gene sequence: CDR1 LGHNA, CDR2 YSLEER. There are 14 residues in the CDR3. The origin of this receptor is a young man in good health. V usage is TRBV4-3 and J usage is TRBJ2-1. The material sequenced was blood T cells: a sorted CD56 or NKG2C T cell subset, CD4+ or CD8+ T cells, or bulk PBMC T cells (not recorded which). The CDR3 sequence is CASSQGRPPNEQFF.